This TCR beta chain was retrieved from a study of T cell responses to AZD1222 COVID-19 vaccine. Profiled with immunoSEQ multiplex PCR; TCRdb holds only in-frame clones, not every one. The data contain 90,000 to 150,000 clones, roughly 89% of them seen just once; the ten biggest clones take up 7.5% to 9.5%. The CDR3 runs 12 residues. Germline-derived CDR1 and CDR2 are MNHEY and SVGAGI. V was clipped by 5 bases and J by 5 bases, with 7 bases between them. The specimen was peripheral blood, collected on day 0 of AZD1222 vaccination. The receptor's source is an adult in good health. This chain joins TRBV6-5 and TRBJ2-1; D gene ambiguous. CDR3 nucleotides: TGTGCCAGCAGTAGACACCACAATGAGCAGTTCTTC. It translates to CASSRHHNEQFF.